The 30 T cell receptor beta chains presented below share a single source sample, sequenced in a study of shared clonotypes between healthy human individuals. Sequencing was performed with immunoSEQ multiplex PCR; in TCRdb, only in-frame clones are kept and a portion is missing. Of some 1,100,000 clones listed, approximately 80% were seen once; the top ten hold 0.4% to 0.55%. Sequencing was carried out using memory CD4+ T cells from PBMCs. The subset was: CD45RA-negative fraction. The origin of the receptors is a man aged 18 to 30 in good health. Some clones in this sample may be carry-over from other donors' samples.

This clone was seen just once. The chain joins TRBV27 to TRBJ2-1; TRBD2 is a possible D gene (7 bases). The CDR3 extends over 15 amino acids. V shed 7 bases and J shed 6 bases, with 19 bases lying between them. Germline loops: CDR1 MNHEY, CDR2 SMNVEV (reference sequence). CDR3 coding DNA: TGTGCCAGCACCGTCTCTAGAGGGGGGGGCAATGAGCAGTTCTTC. Its protein product is CASTVSRGGGNEQFF.

The chain uses TRBV6-5 and TRBJ1-5, with D maybe TRBD1 (5 bases). The CDR3 sequence is 13 residues long. Germline V gene lookup returns CDR1 MNHEY and CDR2 SVGAGI. V was pared by 8 bases and J by 2 bases, with 10 bases between. The CDR3 loop is CASLGGGNQPQHF. The CDR3 DNA follows: TGTGCCAGCCTGGGGGGTGGCAATCAGCCCCAGCATTTT.

The rearrangement links TRBV2 to TRBJ1-5, with D possibly being TRBD1 (6 bases). In germline, CDR1 is SNHLY, CDR2 FYNNEI. CDR3 size: 13 residues. Trimming pared 8 bases from V and 0 bases from J, leaving 8 bases between. DNA of the CDR3: TGTGCCAGCGGGGGCCATAGCAATCAGCCCCAGCATTTT. This encodes CASGGHSNQPQHF.

Notes on this clone: The same CDR3 arises from other DNA sequences in this sample as well. The chain carries TRBV5-1 and TRBJ2-7; a possible D gene is TRBD1 (5 bases). V was trimmed by 3 bases and J by 4 bases, leaving 11 bases between them. The germline V gene encodes CDR1 SGHRS and CDR2 YFSETQ. The CDR3 runs to 13 residues. For the CDR3, the DNA is TGCGCCAGCAGCTCAGCCCAGGGATACGAGCAGTACTTC. Protein sequence: CASSSAQGYEQYF.

The rearrangement uses TRBV5-6 and TRBJ2-5, with 8 bases lining up with TRBD1. The CDR3 loop spans 16 amino acids. Germline loops: CDR1 SGHDT, CDR2 YYEEEE. The V segment lost 4 bases and the J segment 5 bases; nucleotides outside the gene matches: 13. This chain's CDR3 is CASSPRRTGRGETQYF. The CDR3 nucleotides are TGTGCCAGCAGCCCACGGCGGACAGGGCGAGGCGAGACCCAGTACTTC.

The rearrangement joins TRBV5-4 to TRBJ2-2; 10 bases are a match to TRBD1. Trimming removed 4 bases from V and 4 bases from J; junction bases left unmatched: 4. This CDR3 has 15 residues. The V gene's germline CDR1 is SGHNT and CDR2 YYREEE (reference sequence). The CDR3 bases are TGTGCCAGCAGCCGACAGGGGGCGGGCACCGGGGAGCTGTTTTTT. As protein: CASSRQGAGTGELFF.

This chain links TRBV28 with TRBJ1-5, with TRBD1 matching over 10 bases. V shed 3 bases and J 9 bases; nucleotides not matched to a gene: 5. Germline V gives CDR1 MDHEN, CDR2 SYDVKM. CDR3 length equals 14 residues. The CDR3 region has the DNA TGTGCCAGCAGTTTGGAGACAGGGGGCTGGCCCCAGCATTTT. Its translation: CASSLETGGWPQHF.

This clone was detected once. This chain links TRBV11-3 with TRBJ2-7; D may be TRBD2 (6 bases). This CDR3 spans 15 amino acids. Germline CDR1 and CDR2: SGHNT and YENEEA. V lost 4 bases, J lost 4 bases, and 17 bases lay in between. DNA of the CDR3: TGTGCCAGCAGCTCCGGAGGGGAAAGGTTGTACGAGCAGTACTTC. It codes for CASSSGGERLYEQYF.

In this sample, this clone turned up a few times. The chain links TRBV19 to TRBJ1-2; D uncertain. The CDR3 loop spans 13 amino acids. Trimming shortened V by 3 bases and J by 5 bases, and 10 bases separated the two germline ends. The germline V gene has CDR1 LNHDA and CDR2 SQIVND (reference sequence). The CDR3 DNA sequence: TGTGCCAGTAGTATCGGCAGACGTTATGGCTACACCTTC. It specifies CASSIGRRYGYTF.

The genes are TRBV7-8 and TRBJ2-3; TRBD1 agrees at 7 bases. Losses at the gene ends were 7 bases for V and 2 bases for J; bases not matched to a gene: 6. Per the germline V gene, CDR1 is SGHVS and CDR2 is FQNEAQ. CDR3 length: 14 residues. The DNA for the CDR3 is TGTGCCAGCACCCTGGACAGGTACACAGATACGCAGTATTTT. This codes for CASTLDRYTDTQYF.

This clone was seen a handful of times. The chain has TRBV27 and TRBJ2-7; D ambiguous. Germline lookup yields CDR1 MNHEY and CDR2 SMNVEV (reference sequence). V lost 5 bases, J lost 5 bases, and 10 bases lay in between. This CDR3 has 12 residues. The CDR3 region is CASSPRGDEQYF. The CDR3 coding sequence is TGTGCCAGCAGTCCCCGAGGTGACGAGCAGTACTTC.

About this clone: Other DNA sequences of this sample code for an identical CDR3. This chain links TRBV6-5 with TRBJ2-3, with D perhaps TRBD2 (6 bases). Trimming removed 0 bases at V and 2 bases at J, with 12 bases between. The CDR3 length is 16 residues. Germline CDR1 is MNHEY and CDR2 is SVGAGI. The CDR3, as DNA: TGTGCCAGCAGTTACTCGACTAGGCCCACCACAGATACGCAGTATTTT. Protein product: CASSYSTRPTTDTQYF.

The chain has TRBV28 and TRBJ2-1; 11 positions agree with TRBD2. The germline CDR1 and CDR2 sequences are MDHEN and SYDVKM. The V gene end was trimmed by 5 bases and the J gene end by 0 bases; junction bases not matched to a gene: 12. CDR3 length: 19 residues. CDR3 coding DNA: TGTGCCAGCAGTCGCGGGGCTAGCGGGAGGCGACGCTCCTACAATGAGCAGTTCTTC. Amino acid sequence: CASSRGASGRRRSYNEQFF.

This clone was seen a few times. The rearrangement links TRBV6-6 to TRBJ1-1, with D hard to call. The V end was cut by 5 bases, the J end by 4 bases, with 14 bases between. Per germline, CDR1 MNHNY and CDR2 SVGAGI (reference sequence). The CDR3 spans 14 residues. The CDR3 spells CASSPLVAVTEAFF. The CDR3 bases are TGTGCCAGCAGTCCCTTGGTGGCGGTCACTGAAGCTTTCTTT.

The chain combines TRBV4-1 with TRBJ2-1, with D hard to call. The CDR3 has 16 residues. Looked up from germline, CDR1 is MGHRA and CDR2 is YSYEKL. V gave up 3 bases and J gave up 9 bases, with 21 bases separating them. Here the CDR3 reads CASSQAFPGQTSEQFF. CDR3 in DNA: TGCGCCAGCAGCCAGGCGTTTCCGGGCCAAACCAGTGAGCAGTTCTTC.

In the case of this clone: With a far larger clone one base away, a read error is the likely cause. The CDR3 here is CTSREGRELTDTQYF. CDR3 sequence (DNA): TGTACCAGCCGCGAGGGGCGGGAGCTCACAGATACGCAGTATTTT. The chain carries TRBV7-2 and TRBJ2-3, with 7 nucleotides matching TRBD2. Germline V gene sequence: CDR1 SGHTA, CDR2 FQGNSA. CDR3 length equals 15 residues. V dropped 8 bases and J dropped 2; count of bases not matched to a gene: 10.

This chain links TRBV30 with TRBJ2-5; D may match TRBD1 or TRBD2 (5 bases each). CDR3 length equals 16 residues. Trimming stripped 3 bases from V and 5 bases from J, with 22 bases between. CDR1 and CDR2 (germline): GTSNPN, SVGIG (reference sequence). Here the CDR3 DNA reads TGTGCCTGGAGGACCGGATTGGGGGTCCAATCGGAGACCCAGTACTTC. It translates to CAWRTGLGVQSETQYF.

The V call is TRBV19, the J call TRBJ2-7, with a tentative D call TRBD2 (7 bases). Germline V gives CDR1 LNHDA, CDR2 SQIVND (reference sequence). The germline V and J ends were trimmed by 8 bases and 3 bases, with 17 bases remaining between them. This CDR3 has 14 residues. For the CDR3, the DNA is TGTGCCAGTGGGCTCACGGGGGGCGGCTACGAGCAGTACTTC. Translation: CASGLTGGGYEQYF.

The chain recombines TRBV10-3 with TRBJ2-2, with D unresolved. Trimming shortened V by 0 bases and J by 2 bases, and 7 bases separated the two germline ends. The CDR3 extends over 15 amino acids. Germline CDR1 and CDR2: ENHRY and SYGVKD. This chain's CDR3 is CAISESPENTGELFF. The CDR3 bases are TGTGCCATCAGTGAGTCTCCAGAAAACACCGGGGAGCTGTTTTTT.

The chain joins TRBV18 to TRBJ2-6; the match to TRBD2 covers 7 bases. Germline V gene lookup returns CDR1 KGHSH and CDR2 LQKENI. V was pared by 3 bases and J by 4 bases, with 12 bases of the junction left unmatched. The CDR3 consists of 18 residues. This CDR3 reads CASSPVRGENPGANVLTF. The CDR3 DNA reads TGTGCCAGCTCACCCGTCCGGGGGGAGAATCCCGGGGCCAACGTCCTGACTTTC.

V usage is TRBV5-1 and J usage is TRBJ2-1; 8 bases match TRBD2. Per the germline V gene, CDR1 is SGHRS and CDR2 is YFSETQ. The J segment lost 1 base and the V segment lost 3 bases, leaving 3 bases of the junction unmatched. This CDR3 comprises 15 residues. CDR3 loop: CASSSIAGSYNEQFF. For the CDR3, the DNA is TGCGCCAGCAGCTCCATAGCGGGGTCCTACAATGAGCAGTTCTTC.

V gene TRBV2 combines with J gene TRBJ2-2; 7 nucleotides align to TRBD2. With 3 bases clipped from V and 3 bases from J, the junction kept 7 bases outside the gene matches. The CDR3 contains 16 residues. CDR1 is SNHLY, CDR2 FYNNEI, per germline. CDR3 nucleotides: TGTGCCAGCAGTGAGCTCGGGAGGCGGGACACCGGGGAGCTGTTTTTT. Translated: CASSELGRRDTGELFF. The entire variable domain, with the rest obtained from reference TRBV2 and TRBJ2-2, is as follows: EPEVTQTPSHQVTQMGQEVILRCVPISNHLYFYWYRQILGQKVEFLVSFYNNEISEKSEIFDDQFSVERPDGSNFTLKIRSTKLEDSAMYFCASSELGRRDTGELFFGEGSRLTVL.

The rearrangement links TRBV28 to TRBJ2-7; D perhaps matches TRBD1 (6 bases). The CDR3 runs 15 residues. In germline, CDR1 is MDHEN, CDR2 SYDVKM. V was clipped by 3 bases and J by 2 bases, with 14 bases between them. The CDR3 loop is CASSFLGSGAYEQYF. The CDR3 DNA is TGTGCCAGCAGTTTTTTGGGGTCAGGGGCCTACGAGCAGTACTTC.

The chain recombines TRBV2 with TRBJ2-2, with D possibly being TRBD1 (6 bases). The germline V gene encodes CDR1 SNHLY and CDR2 FYNNEI. V dropped 5 bases and J dropped 6 bases, with 19 bases sitting between them. This CDR3 contains 16 residues. The CDR3 bases are TGTGCCAGCAGTATCGACAGCCCCAGGGGTCCCGGGGAGCTGTTTTTT. Its translation: CASSIDSPRGPGELFF.

This clone was seen many times. The identical CDR3 is also encoded by other nucleotide sequences in the sample. The V and J genes are TRBV5-8 and TRBJ2-2; tentative D call: TRBD2 (5 bases). Trimming stripped 0 bases from V and 0 bases from J, with 6 bases between. This CDR3 is built from 15 residues. CDR1 SGHTS and CDR2 YDEGEE come from the germline V gene. The CDR3 is CASSLVGANTGELFF. CDR3 coding DNA: TGTGCCAGCAGCTTGGTCGGGGCGAACACCGGGGAGCTGTTTTTT.

This clone was detected only a few times. V and J are TRBV5-1 and TRBJ1-4, with 7 nucleotides matching TRBD1. The CDR3 loop spans 15 amino acids. V lost 0 bases to trimming and J lost 4 bases; unmatched junction nucleotides: 3. The germline V gene encodes CDR1 SGHRS and CDR2 YFSETQ. In nucleotides, the CDR3 is TGCGCCAGCAGCTTGGAGGGACAGCTTAATGAAAAACTGTTTTTT. Encoded protein: CASSLEGQLNEKLFF.

The rearrangement uses TRBV19 and TRBJ1-1; a weak D match, TRBD1 (5 bases). The V gene's germline CDR1 is LNHDA and CDR2 SQIVND (reference sequence). The CDR3 covers 13 residues. Trimming took 3 bases from V and 1 from J, leaving 6 bases between them. The CDR3: CASSIDRNTEAFF. DNA of the CDR3: TGTGCCAGTAGTATCGACAGGAACACTGAAGCTTTCTTT.

V usage is TRBV12-5 and J usage is TRBJ1-1, with a weak D call TRBD1 (6 bases). The V gene's germline CDR1 is LGHNT and CDR2 FRNRAP. The V gene lost 4 bases and the J gene lost 0 bases, with 15 bases spanning the gap. The CDR3 runs to 16 residues. The CDR3 DNA is TGTGCTAGTGGTTCCCTGGGGGGCGATATGAACACTGAAGCTTTCTTT. It codes for CASGSLGGDMNTEAFF. Filled out from reference TRBV12-5 and TRBJ1-1, the complete variable domain reads DARVTQTPRHKVTEMGQEVTMRCQPILGHNTVFWYRQTMMQGLELLAYFRNRAPLDDSGMPKDRFSAEMPDATLATLKIQPSEPRDSAVYFCASGSLGGDMNTEAFFGQGTRLTVV.

V is TRBV7-8 and J is TRBJ2-1, with 8 bases aligning to TRBD1. CDR1 SGHVS and CDR2 FQNEAQ come from the germline V gene. V shed 5 bases, J shed 2 bases, and the junction held 5 bases outside the gene matches. The CDR3 runs 15 residues. The CDR3 bases are TGTGCCAGCAGCAAGGGACAGGTCACCTACAATGAGCAGTTCTTC. It yields the protein CASSKGQVTYNEQFF.

Concerning this clone itself: The identical CDR3 is also encoded by other nucleotide sequences in the sample. The chain carries TRBV15 and TRBJ1-5, with 9 positions matching TRBD1. The CDR3 contains 15 residues. The ends lost 1 base at V and 4 bases at J; junction bases unmatched: 2. The germline V gene encodes CDR1 LNHNV and CDR2 YYDKDF (reference sequence). The CDR3 reads CATSRGTGANQPQHF. CDR3 DNA sequence: TGTGCCACCAGCAGAGGGACAGGGGCAAATCAGCCCCAGCATTTT.